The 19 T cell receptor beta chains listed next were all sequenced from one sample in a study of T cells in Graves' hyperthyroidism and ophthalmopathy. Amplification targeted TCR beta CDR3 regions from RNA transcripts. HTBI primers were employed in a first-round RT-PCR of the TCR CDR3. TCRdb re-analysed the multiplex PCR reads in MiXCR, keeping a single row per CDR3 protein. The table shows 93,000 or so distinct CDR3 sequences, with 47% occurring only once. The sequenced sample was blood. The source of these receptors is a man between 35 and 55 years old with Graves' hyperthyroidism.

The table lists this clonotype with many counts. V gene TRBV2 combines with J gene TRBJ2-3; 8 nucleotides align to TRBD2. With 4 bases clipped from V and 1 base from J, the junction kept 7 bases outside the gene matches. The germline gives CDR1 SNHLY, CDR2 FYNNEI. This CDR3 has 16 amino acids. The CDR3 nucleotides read TGTGCCAGCAGTGCGATGATAGCGGGACGCACAGATACGCAGTATTTT. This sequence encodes CASSAMIAGRTDTQYF.

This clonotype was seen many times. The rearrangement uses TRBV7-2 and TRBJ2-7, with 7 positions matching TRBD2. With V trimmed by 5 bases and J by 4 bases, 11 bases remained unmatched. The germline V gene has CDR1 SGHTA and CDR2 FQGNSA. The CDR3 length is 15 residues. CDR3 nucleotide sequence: TGTGCCAGCAGCAGACTTGCGGGAGAGGGGTACGAGCAGTACTTC. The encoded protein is CASSRLAGEGYEQYF. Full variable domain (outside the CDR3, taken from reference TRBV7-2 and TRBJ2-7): GAGVSQSPSNKVTEKGKDVELRCDPISGHTALYWYRQSLGQGLEFLIYFQGNSAPDKSGLPSDRFSAERTGGSVSTLTIQRTQQEDSAVYLCASSRLAGEGYEQYFGPGTRLTVT.

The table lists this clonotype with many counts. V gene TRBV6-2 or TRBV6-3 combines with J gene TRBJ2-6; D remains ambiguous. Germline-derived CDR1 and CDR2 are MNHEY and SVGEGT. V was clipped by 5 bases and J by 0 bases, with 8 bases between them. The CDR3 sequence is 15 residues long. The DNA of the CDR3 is TGTGCCAGCAGTCAACAGAGCTCTGGGGCCAACGTCCTGACTTTC. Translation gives CASSQQSSGANVLTF.

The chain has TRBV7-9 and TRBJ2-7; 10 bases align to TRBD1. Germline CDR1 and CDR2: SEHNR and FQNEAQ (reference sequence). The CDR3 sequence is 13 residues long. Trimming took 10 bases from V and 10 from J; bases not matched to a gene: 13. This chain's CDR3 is CATYGRDRGSQYF. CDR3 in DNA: TGTGCCACATATGGTCGGGACAGGGGCTCTCAGTACTTC.

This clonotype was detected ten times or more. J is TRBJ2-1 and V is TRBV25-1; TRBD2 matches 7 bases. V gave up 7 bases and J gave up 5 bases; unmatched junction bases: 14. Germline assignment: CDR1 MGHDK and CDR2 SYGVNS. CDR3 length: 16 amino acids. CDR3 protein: CASTPPRGERNNEQFF. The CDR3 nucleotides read TGTGCCAGCACCCCTCCTCGGGGGGAACGGAACAATGAGCAGTTCTTC. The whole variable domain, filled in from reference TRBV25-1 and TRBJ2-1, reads EADIYQTPRYLVIGTGKKITLECSQTMGHDKMYWYQQDPGMELHLIHYSYGVNSTEKGDLSSESTVSRIRTEHFPLTLESARPSHTSQYLCASTPPRGERNNEQFFGPGTRLTVL.

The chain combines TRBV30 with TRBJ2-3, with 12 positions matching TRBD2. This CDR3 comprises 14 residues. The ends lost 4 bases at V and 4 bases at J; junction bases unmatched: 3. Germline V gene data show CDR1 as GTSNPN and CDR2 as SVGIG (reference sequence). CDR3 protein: CAWTLAGGSDTQYF. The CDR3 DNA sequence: TGTGCCTGGACCCTAGCGGGAGGGTCAGATACGCAGTATTTT.

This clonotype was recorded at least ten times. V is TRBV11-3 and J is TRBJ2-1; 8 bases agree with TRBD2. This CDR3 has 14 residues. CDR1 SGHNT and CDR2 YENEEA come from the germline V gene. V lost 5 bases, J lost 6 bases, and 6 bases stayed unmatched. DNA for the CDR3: TGTGCCAGCAGCGTCGGGGGGGCCGTCAATGAGCAGTTCTTC. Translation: CASSVGGAVNEQFF.

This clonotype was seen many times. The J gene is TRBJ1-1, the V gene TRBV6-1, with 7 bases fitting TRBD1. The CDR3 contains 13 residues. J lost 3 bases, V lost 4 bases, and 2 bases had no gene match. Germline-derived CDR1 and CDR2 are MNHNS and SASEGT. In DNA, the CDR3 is TGTGCCAGCAGTGCGACAGGGTACACTGAAGCTTTCTTT. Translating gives CASSATGYTEAFF.

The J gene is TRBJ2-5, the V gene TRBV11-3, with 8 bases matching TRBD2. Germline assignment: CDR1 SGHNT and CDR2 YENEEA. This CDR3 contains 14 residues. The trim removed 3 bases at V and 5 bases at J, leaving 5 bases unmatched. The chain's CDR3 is CASSLAGRVETQYF. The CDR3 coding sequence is TGTGCCAGCAGCTTGGCCGGGAGGGTTGAGACCCAGTACTTC. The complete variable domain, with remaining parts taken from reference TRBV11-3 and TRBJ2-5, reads EAGVVQSPRYKIIEKKQPVAFWCNPISGHNTLYWYLQNLGQGPELLIRYENEEAVDDSQLPKDRFSAERLKGVDSTLKIQPAELGDSAVYLCASSLAGRVETQYFGPGTRLLVL.

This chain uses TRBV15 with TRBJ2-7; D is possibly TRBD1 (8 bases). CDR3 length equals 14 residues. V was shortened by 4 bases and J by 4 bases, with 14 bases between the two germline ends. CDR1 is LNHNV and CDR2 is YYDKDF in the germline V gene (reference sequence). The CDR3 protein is CATSTEQGGYEQYF. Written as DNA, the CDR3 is TGTGCCACCAGCACCGAACAGGGGGGGTACGAGCAGTACTTC.

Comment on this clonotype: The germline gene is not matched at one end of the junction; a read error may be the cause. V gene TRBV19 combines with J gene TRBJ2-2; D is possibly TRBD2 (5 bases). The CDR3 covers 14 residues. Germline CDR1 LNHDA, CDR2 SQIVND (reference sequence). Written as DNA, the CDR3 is TGTGCCAGTAGTACCACACCGAACACCGGGGAGCTGTCTTGG. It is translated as CASSTTPNTGELSW. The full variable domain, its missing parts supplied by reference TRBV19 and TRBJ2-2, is DGGITQSPKYLFRKEGQNVTLSCEQNLNHDAMYWYRQDPGQGLRLIYYSQIVNDFQKGDIAEGYSVSREKKESFPLTVTSAQKNPTAFYLCASSTTPNTGELSWGEGSRLTVL.

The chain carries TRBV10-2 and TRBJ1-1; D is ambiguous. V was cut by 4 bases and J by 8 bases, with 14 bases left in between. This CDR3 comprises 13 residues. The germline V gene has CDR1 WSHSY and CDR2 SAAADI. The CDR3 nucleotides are TGCGCCAGCAGTGGCGGCTCAGCCCGGGAAGCTTTCTTT. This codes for CASSGGSAREAFF.

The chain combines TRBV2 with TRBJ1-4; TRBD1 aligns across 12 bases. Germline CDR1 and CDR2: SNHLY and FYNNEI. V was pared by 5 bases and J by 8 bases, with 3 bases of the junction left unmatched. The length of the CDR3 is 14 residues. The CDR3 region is CASSYGTGGEKLFF. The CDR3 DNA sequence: TGTGCCAGCAGTTACGGGACAGGGGGCGAAAAACTGTTTTTT.

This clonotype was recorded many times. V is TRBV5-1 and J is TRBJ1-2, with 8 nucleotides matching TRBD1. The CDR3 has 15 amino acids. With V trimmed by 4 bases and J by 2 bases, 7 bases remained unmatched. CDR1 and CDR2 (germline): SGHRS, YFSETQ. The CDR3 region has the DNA TGCGCCAGCAGCGCCGACAGGGGATTCAACTATGGCTACACCTTC. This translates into CASSADRGFNYGYTF.

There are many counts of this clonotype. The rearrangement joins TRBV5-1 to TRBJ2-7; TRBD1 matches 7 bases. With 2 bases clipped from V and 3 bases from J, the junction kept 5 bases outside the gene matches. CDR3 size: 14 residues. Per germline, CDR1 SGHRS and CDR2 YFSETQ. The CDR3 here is CASSLDRAIYEQYF. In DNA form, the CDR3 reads TGCGCCAGCAGCTTAGACAGGGCTATCTACGAGCAGTACTTC. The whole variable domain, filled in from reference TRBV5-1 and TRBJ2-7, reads KAGVTQTPRYLIKTRGQQVTLSCSPISGHRSVSWYQQTPGQGLQFLFEYFSETQRNKGNFPGRFSGRQFSNSRSEMNVSTLELGDSALYLCASSLDRAIYEQYFGPGTRLTVT.

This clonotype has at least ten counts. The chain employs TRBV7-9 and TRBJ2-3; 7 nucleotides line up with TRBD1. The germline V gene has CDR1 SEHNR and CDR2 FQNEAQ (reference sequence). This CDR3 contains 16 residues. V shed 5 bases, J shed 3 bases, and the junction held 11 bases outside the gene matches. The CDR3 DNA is TGTGCCAGCAGCATCCACGGCAGGGGGAATACAGATACGCAGTATTTT. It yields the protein CASSIHGRGNTDTQYF.

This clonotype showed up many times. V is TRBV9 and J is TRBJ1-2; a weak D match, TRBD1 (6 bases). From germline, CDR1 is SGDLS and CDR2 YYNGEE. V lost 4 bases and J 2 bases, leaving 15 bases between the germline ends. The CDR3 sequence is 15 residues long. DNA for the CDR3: TGTGCCAGCAGCACCTCGGCGGGGGGCAACTATGGCTACACCTTC. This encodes CASSTSAGGNYGYTF.

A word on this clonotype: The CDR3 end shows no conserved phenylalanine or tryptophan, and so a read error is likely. CDR3 in amino acids: CASSQDLWDSSYEQYC. The CDR3 DNA reads as TGTGCCAGCAGCCAAGATTTATGGGACAGTTCCTACGAGCAGTACTGC. The chain joins TRBV3-1 to TRBJ2-7, with 7 positions matching TRBD1. Trimming cost V 0 bases and J 1 base; bases outside gene matches: 6. The CDR3 consists of 16 residues. Per germline, CDR1 LGHDT and CDR2 YNNKEL (reference sequence).

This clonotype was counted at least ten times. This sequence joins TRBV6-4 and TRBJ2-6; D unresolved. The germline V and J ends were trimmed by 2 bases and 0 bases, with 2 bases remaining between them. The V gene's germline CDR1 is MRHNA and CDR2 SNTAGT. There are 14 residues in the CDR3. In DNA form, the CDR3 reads TGTGCCAGCAGTGACAACTCTGGGGCCAACGTCCTGACTTTC. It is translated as CASSDNSGANVLTF.